One sample yielded the 3 T cell receptor beta chains listed below, sequenced in a study of identical twins. A single record per CDR3 protein comes from TCRdb applying MiXCR to the 5' RACE reads. The profile covers about 330,000 distinct CDR3 sequences, with 10% to 15% appearing a single time and 7.2% taken by the ten largest. These same records also appear under a second study, on yellow fever vaccine responses in identical twins.

Source material: CD8+ T cells sorted from blood. The receptors shown here come from a woman under 30 in good health.

The genes are TRBV7-9 and TRBJ1-5, with D unclear. V lost 8 bases to trimming and J lost 1 base, with 6 bases between them. Germline values: CDR1 SEHNR, CDR2 FQNEAQ (reference sequence). This CDR3 region has 12 residues. This CDR3 reads CASQQSNQPQHF. The CDR3, as DNA: TGTGCCAGCCAACAAAGCAATCAGCCCCAGCATTTT.

This chain joins TRBV14 and TRBJ2-7; 9 bases align to TRBD1. Germline values: CDR1 SGHDN, CDR2 FVKESK. CDR3 length: 14 residues. V lost 3 bases and J lost 3; bases outside the gene matches: 3. The CDR3 DNA reads as TGTGCCAGCAGCCAGGACAGGGGAGACTACGAGCAGTACGTC. Translating it yields CASSQDRGDYEQYV.

This clonotype was detected a few times. This chain links TRBV12-3 or TRBV12-4 with TRBJ2-3, with TRBD2 as a possible D gene (5 bases). V lost 4 bases and J 4 bases, leaving 15 bases between the germline ends. This CDR3 comprises 15 residues. CDR3 bases: TGTGCCAGCAGTTCATTACTAGATGAGTCAGATACGCAGTATTTT. Translating gives CASSSLLDESDTQYF.